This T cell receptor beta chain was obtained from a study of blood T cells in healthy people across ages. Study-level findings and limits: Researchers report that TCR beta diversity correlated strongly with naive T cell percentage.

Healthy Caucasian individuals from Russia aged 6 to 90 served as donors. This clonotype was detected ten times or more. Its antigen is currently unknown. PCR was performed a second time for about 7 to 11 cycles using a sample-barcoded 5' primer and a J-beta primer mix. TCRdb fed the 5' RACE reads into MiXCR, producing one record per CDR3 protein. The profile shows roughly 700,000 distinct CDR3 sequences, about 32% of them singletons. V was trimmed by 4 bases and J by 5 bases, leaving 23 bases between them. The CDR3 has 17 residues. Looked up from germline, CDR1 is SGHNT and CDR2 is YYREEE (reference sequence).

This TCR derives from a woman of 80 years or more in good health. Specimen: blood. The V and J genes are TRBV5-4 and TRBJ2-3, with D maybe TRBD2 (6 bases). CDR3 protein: CASSPSRGLLGGDTQYF. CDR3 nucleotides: TGTGCCAGCAGCCCATCTCGTGGACTCCTCGGGGGAGATACGCAGTATTTT.